This TCR beta chain emerged from a study of blood T cell repertoires in COVID-19. With 3 bases removed from V and 6 bases from J, the gap between germline ends came to 14 bases. Germline V gene lookup returns CDR1 SGHAT and CDR2 FQNNGV. There are 15 residues in the CDR3. Per the original methods: Nucleated cell counts were estimated from reference gene primer amplification. Method: immunoSEQ multiplex PCR; TCRdb's copy keeps in-frame clones and lacks some. That table supplies the V and J calls and clone size; D and trimming were determined from the DNA. The repertoire holds around 200,000 clones, with about 80% as singletons.

V and J are TRBV11-2 and TRBJ2-2; TRBD1 might be the D (5 bases). This TCR was recovered from a human donor with acute or convalescent COVID-19. The donor label of this sample is uncertain. The sequenced material came from peripheral blood. This CDR3 reads CASSLLGVAAGELFF. In DNA form, the CDR3 reads TGTGCCAGCAGCTTGCTAGGGGTGGCCGCCGGGGAGCTGTTTTTT.